These 3 T cell receptor beta chains came from one sample sequenced in a study of blood T cell repertoires in COVID-19. The repertoire was sequenced with immunoSEQ multiplex PCR; TCRdb's copy has only in-frame clones and lacks some. Of about 300,000 clones listed, around nine tenths are singletons. The sequenced sample was PBMCs or T cells enriched from blood (not recorded which). All receptors derive from a woman aged 25 to 39 who had recovered from COVID-19.

The J gene is TRBJ1-3, the V gene TRBV18; 7 bases fit TRBD1. Germline CDR1 and CDR2: KGHSH and LQKENI. Germline trimming cut 0 bases from V and 0 bases from J; bases unmatched to any gene: 2. The CDR3 extends over 16 amino acids. CDR3 residues: CASSPPTGNSGNTIYF. CDR3 nucleotides: TGTGCCAGCTCACCACCGACAGGGAACTCTGGAAACACCATATATTTT.

The chain's CDR3 is CAWAEGTGNQPQHF. CDR3 nucleotides: TGTGCCTGGGCCGAAGGAACAGGGAATCAGCCCCAGCATTTT. The gene calls are TRBV30 and TRBJ1-5, with D maybe TRBD1 (6 bases). Trimming removed 5 bases at V and 4 bases at J, with 15 bases between. CDR3 length equals 14 residues. The germline V gene encodes CDR1 GTSNPN and CDR2 SVGIG (reference sequence).

CDR3 sequence reads: CASSRPSSYEQYF. CDR3 DNA sequence: TGTGCCAGCAGCCGTCCTAGCTCCTACGAGCAGTACTTC. The chain links TRBV7-9 to TRBJ2-7, with no clear D. Trimming took 5 bases from V and 0 from J, leaving 8 bases between them. CDR1 and CDR2 from the germline V gene are SEHNR and FQNEAQ (reference sequence). This CDR3 comprises 13 residues.